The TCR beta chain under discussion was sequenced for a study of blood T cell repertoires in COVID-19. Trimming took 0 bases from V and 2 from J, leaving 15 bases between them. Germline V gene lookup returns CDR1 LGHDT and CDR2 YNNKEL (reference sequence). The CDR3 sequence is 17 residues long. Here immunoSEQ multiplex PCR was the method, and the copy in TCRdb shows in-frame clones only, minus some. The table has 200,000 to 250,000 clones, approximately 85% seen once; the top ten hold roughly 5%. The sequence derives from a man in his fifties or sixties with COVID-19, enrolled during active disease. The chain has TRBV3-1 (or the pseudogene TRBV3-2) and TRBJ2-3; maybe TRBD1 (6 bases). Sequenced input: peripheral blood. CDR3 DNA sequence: TGTGCCAGCAGCCAAGACAAGAGGGGGTACCACACAGATACGCAGTATTTT. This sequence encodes CASSQDKRGYHTDTQYF.